Below, 22 T cell receptor beta chains from the same sample are listed, as sequenced in a study of cytomegalovirus exposure and HLA in healthy donors. Vbeta (60) and Jbeta (13) primers were used in the PCR. Only in-frame clones appear in the TCRdb table, and some are missing; sequencing was by immunoSEQ multiplex PCR. The table has about 98,000 clones, 69% seen once; the top ten hold 1.2%. The source material was PBMCs. These receptors came from a female donor in good health and CMV-seronegative.

The gene calls are TRBV6-5 and TRBJ1-1, with D maybe TRBD1 (5 bases). Germline lookup yields CDR1 MNHEY and CDR2 SVGAGI. The CDR3 has 14 amino acids. V was trimmed by 6 bases and J by 0 bases, leaving 11 bases between them. CDR3 in amino acids: CASSPGHLNTEAFF. The CDR3 coding sequence is TGTGCCAGCAGCCCCGGACACTTGAACACTGAAGCTTTCTTT.

The CDR3: CASSLGGQLYEQYF. Here the CDR3 DNA reads TGTGCCAGCAGCTTAGGAGGACAGCTTTACGAGCAGTACTTC. This chain uses TRBV7-9 with TRBJ2-7; tentatively, D is TRBD1 (6 bases). This CDR3 is built from 14 residues. V was trimmed by 1 base and J by 4 bases, leaving 11 bases between them. Germline CDR1 SEHNR, CDR2 FQNEAQ (reference sequence).

This clone showed up just a few times. The genes are TRBV13 and TRBJ2-3; 13 bases match TRBD2. The CDR3 sequence is 14 residues long. V shed 5 bases, J shed 4 bases, and the junction held 0 bases outside the gene matches. Germline V gene sequence: CDR1 PRHDT, CDR2 FYEKMQ (reference sequence). DNA for the CDR3: TGTGCCAGCAGCGGGACTAGCGGGGCAGATACGCAGTATTTT. Amino acid sequence: CASSGTSGADTQYF.

This clone has just a few counts. The chain joins TRBV29-1 to TRBJ1-1; D not certain. CDR1 is SQVTM and CDR2 is ANQGSEA in the germline V gene. V lost 5 bases and J 2 bases, leaving 3 bases between the germline ends. This CDR3 region has 10 residues. The chain's CDR3 is CSVTNTEAFF. The CDR3 DNA reads as TGCAGCGTTACAAACACTGAAGCTTTCTTT.

This clone has only a few counts. The rearrangement links TRBV7-6 to TRBJ2-3, with 10 bases lining up with TRBD2. The V segment lost 1 base and the J segment 1 base; nucleotides outside the gene matches: 2. The CDR3 extends over 16 amino acids. The germline CDR1 and CDR2 sequences are SGHVS and FNYEAQ. CDR3 in amino acids: CASSLGLAGGTDTQYF. The CDR3 nucleotides are TGTGCCAGCAGCTTAGGGCTAGCGGGAGGCACAGATACGCAGTATTTT.

The chain combines TRBV7-8 with TRBJ1-1; no clear D. The germline V gene has CDR1 SGHVS and CDR2 FQNEAQ. The CDR3 length is 14 residues. Trimming removed 0 bases from V and 4 bases from J, with 9 bases in between. CDR3: CASSLAGRSTEAFF. CDR3 bases: TGTGCCAGCAGCTTAGCGGGGAGAAGCACTGAAGCTTTCTTT. The full variable domain, with the rest looked up from reference TRBV7-8 and TRBJ1-1, is GAGVSQSPRYKVAKRGQDVALRCDPISGHVSLFWYQQALGQGPEFLTYFQNEAQLDKSGLPSDRFFAERPEGSVSTLKIQRTQQEDSAVYLCASSLAGRSTEAFFGQGTRLTVV.

The chain is built from TRBV5-4 and TRBJ2-5; 14 nucleotides agree with TRBD2. The V gene's germline CDR1 is SGHNT and CDR2 YYREEE (reference sequence). The CDR3 has 17 amino acids. V trimming: 0 bases; J trimming: 3 bases; junction bases outside the gene matches: 4. The CDR3 coding sequence is TGTGCCAGCAGCTTGGGACTAGCGGGAGGGCCGGAAGAGACCCAGTACTTC. Protein: CASSLGLAGGPEETQYF.

The chain has TRBV7-2 and TRBJ1-2; D not resolved. The V end lost 3 bases, the J end lost 8 bases, and 13 bases lay between the germline ends. The CDR3 contains 13 residues. Germline CDR1 is SGHTA and CDR2 is FQGNSA. The chain's CDR3 is CASSFPSLGGYTF. Here the CDR3 DNA reads TGTGCCAGCAGCTTTCCCTCCCTCGGGGGCTACACCTTC. Combining the CDR3 with reference TRBV7-2 and TRBJ1-2 gives the whole variable domain GAGVSQSPSNKVTEKGKDVELRCDPISGHTALYWYRQSLGQGLEFLIYFQGNSAPDKSGLPSDRFSAERTGGSVSTLTIQRTQQEDSAVYLCASSFPSLGGYTFGSGTRLTVV.

The chain links TRBV30 to TRBJ2-5, with a tentative D call TRBD1 (5 bases). The ends were cut back, 4 bases at V and 2 bases at J, with 11 bases in the middle. The CDR3 runs 13 residues. Germline V gene sequence: CDR1 GTSNPN, CDR2 SVGIG (reference sequence). CDR3 bases: TGTGCCTGGAACACAGGAGTTCAAGAGACCCAGTACTTC. Translating it yields CAWNTGVQETQYF.

The V gene is TRBV19, the J gene TRBJ1-4; 8 bases align to TRBD1. V trimming: 4 bases; J trimming: 2 bases; junction bases outside the gene matches: 9. Germline assignment: CDR1 LNHDA and CDR2 SQIVND (reference sequence). CDR3 size: 17 residues. DNA of the CDR3: TGTGCCAGTAGTACCCATGGCGACAGGGGTACTAATGAAAAACTGTTTTTT. Its translation: CASSTHGDRGTNEKLFF.

The rearrangement links TRBV9 to TRBJ2-7, with 8 bases matching TRBD1. The CDR3 consists of 16 residues. CDR1 is SGDLS, CDR2 YYNGEE, per germline. J gave up 4 bases and V 0 bases, and 9 bases lay outside the gene matches. The CDR3 region is CASSVGGAGGGYEQYF. CDR3 coding DNA: TGTGCCAGCAGCGTAGGAGGAGCAGGGGGCGGTTACGAGCAGTACTTC.

The V call is TRBV19, the J call TRBJ1-3, with D possibly being TRBD1 (5 bases). Trimming shortened V by 3 bases and J by 2 bases, and 11 bases separated the two germline ends. Germline values: CDR1 LNHDA, CDR2 SQIVND (reference sequence). The CDR3 runs 15 residues. CDR3 amino acids: CASSIFSTAGNTIYF. CDR3 DNA: TGTGCCAGTAGTATTTTTTCGACAGCTGGAAACACCATATATTTT. The whole variable domain, filled in from reference TRBV19 and TRBJ1-3, reads DGGITQSPKYLFRKEGQNVTLSCEQNLNHDAMYWYRQDPGQGLRLIYYSQIVNDFQKGDIAEGYSVSREKKESFPLTVTSAQKNPTAFYLCASSIFSTAGNTIYFGEGSWLTVV.

This clone has a handful of counts. Sequence at one end of the junction differs from germline and may be a read error. The V and J genes are TRBV7-7 and TRBJ1-4; D is unclear. CDR3 length: 13 amino acids. Germline-derived CDR1 and CDR2 are SSHAT and FNYEAQ (reference sequence). The CDR3 bases are TGTGCTAGCAGCGCTATGCCCAATGAAAAACTGTTTTTT. It specifies CASSAMPNEKLFF.

The chain is built from TRBV6-6 and TRBJ2-1; possibly TRBD2 for D (6 bases). Germline assignment: CDR1 MNHNY and CDR2 SVGAGI (reference sequence). Between the trimmed V and J ends, which lost 7 bases and 0 bases, there was a span of 13 bases. The CDR3 runs to 15 residues. Here the CDR3 DNA reads TGTGCCAGCATAATTGGGGGGAGCTCCTACAATGAGCAGTTCTTC. Translating it yields CASIIGGSSYNEQFF.

V gene TRBV6-1 combines with J gene TRBJ2-2, with 10 nucleotides matching TRBD2. The CDR3 runs 15 residues. CDR1 MNHNS and CDR2 SASEGT come from the germline V gene. Unmatched junction bases numbered 0, after V lost 5 bases and J lost 0 bases. Here the CDR3 DNA reads TGTGCCAGCAGTACTAGCGGGACGAACACCGGGGAGCTGTTTTTT. This translates into CASSTSGTNTGELFF.

The V call is TRBV13, the J call TRBJ2-5, with D uncertain. The CDR3 consists of 11 residues. Germline V gene lookup returns CDR1 PRHDT and CDR2 FYEKMQ (reference sequence). Trimming pared 5 bases from V and 2 bases from J, leaving 3 bases between. CDR3 amino acids: CASSLQETQYF. Written as DNA, the CDR3 is TGTGCCAGCAGCCTACAAGAGACCCAGTACTTC.

The rearrangement links TRBV4-2 to TRBJ2-5; D not resolved. CDR3 length: 15 residues. The V end was cut by 1 base, the J end by 4 bases, with 13 bases between. Per germline, CDR1 LGHNA and CDR2 YNFKEQ. DNA for the CDR3: TGTGCCAGCAGCCAAGGGGTGGGTAGCTCAGAGACCCAGTACTTC. Translating gives CASSQGVGSSETQYF.

The chain carries TRBV7-6 and TRBJ2-7; the D gene is possibly TRBD2 (6 bases). Trimming pared 1 base from V and 1 base from J, leaving 14 bases between. CDR1 is SGHVS, CDR2 FNYEAQ, per germline. This CDR3 contains 16 residues. CDR3 protein: CASSLVEGEFSYEQYF. In nucleotides, the CDR3 is TGTGCCAGCAGCTTAGTGGAGGGAGAGTTTTCCTACGAGCAGTACTTC.

This clone was detected only a few times. The rearrangement joins TRBV18 to TRBJ2-7; 10 bases map to TRBD1. J lost 6 bases, V lost 6 bases, and 8 bases had no gene match. The CDR3 sequence is 14 residues long. The germline gives CDR1 KGHSH, CDR2 LQKENI. CDR3 in amino acids: CASSRGQGNIEQYF. The CDR3 DNA follows: TGTGCCAGCTCCCGGGGACAGGGGAATATCGAGCAGTACTTC.

The V gene is TRBV6-1, the J gene TRBJ2-4; perhaps TRBD2 as D (6 bases). CDR3 size: 12 residues. V lost 4 bases and J lost 8, with 9 bases in between. The germline V gene has CDR1 MNHNS and CDR2 SASEGT. CDR3 sequence reads: CASSVGGDIQYF. In DNA, the CDR3 is TGTGCCAGCAGTGTGGGGGGAGACATTCAGTACTTC.

The chain uses TRBV10-3 and TRBJ2-5; 9 bases are shared with TRBD2. V shed 2 bases, J shed 3 bases, and the junction held 4 bases outside the gene matches. Germline-derived CDR1 and CDR2 are ENHRY and SYGVKD. The CDR3 covers 15 residues. The CDR3 bases are TGTGCCATCAGTGAGACTTTAGCGGGAGAAGAGACCCAGTACTTC. Its protein is CAISETLAGEETQYF.

Regarding this clone: At one of its ends the junction is not consistent with the germline gene, which may arise from a read error. V gene TRBV7-9 combines with J gene TRBJ2-7, with 7 bases fitting TRBD1. This CDR3 is 15 amino acids long. CDR1 is SEHNR and CDR2 is FQNEAQ in the germline V gene (reference sequence). This CDR3 reads CSSSPDRVSFYEQYF. The CDR3 DNA reads TGTTCCAGCAGCCCCGACAGGGTATCATTCTACGAGCAGTACTTC.